The entry below gives a single T cell receptor (beta chain) sequence along with its context. Antigen: not known. Profiled with immunoSEQ multiplex PCR; TCRdb holds only in-frame clones, not every one. The data show some 70,000 clones, with just under 95% seen just once and less than 8% held by the top ten. Each post-transplant marrow sample came from the posterior iliac crest or another site. The source of the sample is a study of graft-versus-host responses after intestinal transplantation. Study-level information: Every recipient had anti-thymocyte globulin induction and roughly 3 years of tacrolimus plus steroids.

Study-wide results and caveats: Some patients had graft-donor T cell macrochimerism, and their allografts showed high graft-versus-host to host-versus-graft clonal ratios. Some GvH clones were seen earlier in gut or blood, suggesting intestinal origin.

Material: bone marrow, obtained less than 750 days after intestinal transplantation. The clonotype comes from a human patient who received an intestinal transplant, so some T cells may come from the graft donor.

CDR3 sequence reads: CASRWTEENTEAFF. The CDR3, as DNA: TGTGCCAGCAGATGGACGGAAGAAAACACTGAAGCTTTCTTT. This chain joins TRBV6-5 and TRBJ1-1; no firm D call. Trimming took 6 bases from V and 2 from J, leaving 13 bases between them. The germline V gene encodes CDR1 MNHEY and CDR2 SVGAGI. This CDR3 is 14 amino acids long.